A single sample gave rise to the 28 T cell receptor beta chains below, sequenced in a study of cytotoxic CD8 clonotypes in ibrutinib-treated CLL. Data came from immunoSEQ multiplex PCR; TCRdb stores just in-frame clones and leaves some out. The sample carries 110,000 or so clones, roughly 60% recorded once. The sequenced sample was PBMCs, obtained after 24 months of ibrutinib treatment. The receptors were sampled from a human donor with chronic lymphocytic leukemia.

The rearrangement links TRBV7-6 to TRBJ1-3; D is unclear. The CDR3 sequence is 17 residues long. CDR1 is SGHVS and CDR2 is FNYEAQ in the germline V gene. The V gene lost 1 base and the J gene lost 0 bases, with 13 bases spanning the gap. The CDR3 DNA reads TGTGCCAGCAGCTTAGAGGCTGACATAGACTCTGGAAACACCATATATTTT. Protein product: CASSLEADIDSGNTIYF. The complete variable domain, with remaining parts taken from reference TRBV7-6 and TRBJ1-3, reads GAGVSQSPRYKVTKRGQDVALRCDPISGHVSLYWYRQALGQGPEFLTYFNYEAQQDKSGLPNDRFSAERPEGSISTLTIQRTEQRDSAMYRCASSLEADIDSGNTIYFGEGSWLTVV.

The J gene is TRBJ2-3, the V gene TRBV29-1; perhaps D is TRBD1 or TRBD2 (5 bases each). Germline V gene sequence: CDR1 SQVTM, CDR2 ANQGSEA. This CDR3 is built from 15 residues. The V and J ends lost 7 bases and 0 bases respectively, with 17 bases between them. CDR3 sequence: CSARGSLLSTDTQYF. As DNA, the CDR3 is TGCAGCGCTCGGGGCAGCCTCCTTAGCACAGATACGCAGTATTTT.

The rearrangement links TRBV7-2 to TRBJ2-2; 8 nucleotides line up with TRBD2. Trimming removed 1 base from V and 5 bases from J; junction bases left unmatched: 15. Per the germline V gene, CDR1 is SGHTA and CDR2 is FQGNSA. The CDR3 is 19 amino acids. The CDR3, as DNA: TGTGCCAGCAGCTTAGATTTTTTTAGCGGGGTGCGGGGTACCGGGGAGCTGTTTTTT. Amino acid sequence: CASSLDFFSGVRGTGELFF.

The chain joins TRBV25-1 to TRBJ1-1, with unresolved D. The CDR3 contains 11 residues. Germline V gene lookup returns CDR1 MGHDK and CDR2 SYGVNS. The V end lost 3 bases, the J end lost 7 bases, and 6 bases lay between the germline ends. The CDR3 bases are TGTGCCAGCAGTGACCCGGTTGAAGCTTTCTTT. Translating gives CASSDPVEAFF.

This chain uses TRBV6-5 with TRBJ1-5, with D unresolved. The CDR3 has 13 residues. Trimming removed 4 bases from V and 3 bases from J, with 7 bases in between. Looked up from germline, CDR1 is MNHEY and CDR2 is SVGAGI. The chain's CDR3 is CASSSLVNQPQHF. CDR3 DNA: TGTGCCAGCAGTTCCCTAGTCAATCAGCCCCAGCATTTT.

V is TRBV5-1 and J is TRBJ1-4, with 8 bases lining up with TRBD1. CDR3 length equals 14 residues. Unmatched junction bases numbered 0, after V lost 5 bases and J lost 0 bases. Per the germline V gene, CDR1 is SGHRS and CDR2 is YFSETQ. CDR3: CASRTGATNEKLFF. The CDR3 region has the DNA TGCGCCAGCAGGACAGGGGCAACTAATGAAAAACTGTTTTTT.

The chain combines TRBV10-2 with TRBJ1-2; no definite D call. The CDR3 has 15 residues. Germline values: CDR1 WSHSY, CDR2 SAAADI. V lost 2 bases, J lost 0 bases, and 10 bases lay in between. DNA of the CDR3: TGCGCCAGCAGTGAGCGGGCCCAAGCTAACTATGGCTACACCTTC. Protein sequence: CASSERAQANYGYTF.

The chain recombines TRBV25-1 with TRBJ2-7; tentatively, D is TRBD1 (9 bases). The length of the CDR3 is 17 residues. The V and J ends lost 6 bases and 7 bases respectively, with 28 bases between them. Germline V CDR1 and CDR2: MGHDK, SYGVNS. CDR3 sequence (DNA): TGTGCCAGCAGCCTGCGGGGGGACGGGACAGGGTCTAAGGAGCAGTACTTC. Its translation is CASSLRGDGTGSKEQYF.

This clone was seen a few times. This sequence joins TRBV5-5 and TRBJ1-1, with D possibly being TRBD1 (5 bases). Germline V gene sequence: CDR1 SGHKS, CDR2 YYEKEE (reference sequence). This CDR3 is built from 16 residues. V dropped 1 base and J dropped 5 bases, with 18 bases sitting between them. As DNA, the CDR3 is TGTGCCAGCAGCTTGATGGTATCGCAGGGAACGACTGAAGCTTTCTTT. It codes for CASSLMVSQGTTEAFF.

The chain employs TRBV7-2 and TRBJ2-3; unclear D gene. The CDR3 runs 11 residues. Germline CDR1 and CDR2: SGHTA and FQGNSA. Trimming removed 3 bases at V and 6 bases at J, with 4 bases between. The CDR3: CASSFRDTQYF. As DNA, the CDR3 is TGTGCCAGCAGCTTCCGGGATACGCAGTATTTT.

The CDR3 is CASSYSSRGGNSPLHF. The CDR3, as DNA: TGTGCCAGCAGTTACTCGAGCAGGGGGGGTAATTCACCCCTCCACTTT. The chain links TRBV6-5 to TRBJ1-6; 7 bases are shared with TRBD1. V trimming: 0 bases; J trimming: 6 bases; junction bases outside the gene matches: 5. CDR3 length: 16 amino acids. In germline, CDR1 is MNHEY, CDR2 SVGAGI.

CDR3 nucleotides: TGTGCCAGCAGCTTAGCGGGGGGAACAGATACGCAGTATTTT. Its protein is CASSLAGGTDTQYF. The rearrangement uses TRBV7-9 and TRBJ2-3; possible D gene TRBD2, 6 bases. The CDR3 runs 14 residues. From germline, CDR1 is SEHNR and CDR2 FQNEAQ (reference sequence). Trimming took 0 bases from V and 3 from J, leaving 7 bases between them.

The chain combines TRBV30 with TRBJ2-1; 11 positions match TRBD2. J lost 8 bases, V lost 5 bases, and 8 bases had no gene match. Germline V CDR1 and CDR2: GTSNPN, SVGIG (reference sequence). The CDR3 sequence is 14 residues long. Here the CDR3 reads CAWDSGGASDEQFF. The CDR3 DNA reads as TGTGCCTGGGATAGCGGGGGGGCTAGTGATGAGCAGTTCTTC.

The CDR3 protein is CASSSPTGVNEKLFF. CDR3 in DNA: TGTGCCAGCAGCTCCCCGACAGGGGTTAATGAAAAACTGTTTTTT. The chain combines TRBV25-1 with TRBJ1-4, with 8 bases aligning to TRBD1. The CDR3 extends over 15 amino acids. Losses at the gene ends were 6 bases for V and 4 bases for J; bases not matched to a gene: 7. Germline values: CDR1 MGHDK, CDR2 SYGVNS.

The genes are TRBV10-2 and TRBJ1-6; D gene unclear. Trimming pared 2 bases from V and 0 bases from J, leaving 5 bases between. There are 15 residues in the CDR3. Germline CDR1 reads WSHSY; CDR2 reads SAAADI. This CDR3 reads CASSEGSSYNSPLHF. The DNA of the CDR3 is TGCGCCAGCAGTGAGGGGAGCTCCTATAATTCACCCCTCCACTTT.

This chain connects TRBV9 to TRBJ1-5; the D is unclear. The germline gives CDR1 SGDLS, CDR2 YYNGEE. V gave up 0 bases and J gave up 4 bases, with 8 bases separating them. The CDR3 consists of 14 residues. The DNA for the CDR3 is TGTGCCAGCAGCGTAGGCCCGCCTAATCAGCCCCAGCATTTT. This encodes CASSVGPPNQPQHF.

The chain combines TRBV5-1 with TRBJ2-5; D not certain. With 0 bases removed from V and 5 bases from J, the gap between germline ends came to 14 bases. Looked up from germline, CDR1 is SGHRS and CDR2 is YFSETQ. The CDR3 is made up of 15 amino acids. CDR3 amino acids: CASSLADDLQETQYF. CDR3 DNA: TGCGCCAGCAGCTTGGCTGACGACCTCCAGGAGACCCAGTACTTC.

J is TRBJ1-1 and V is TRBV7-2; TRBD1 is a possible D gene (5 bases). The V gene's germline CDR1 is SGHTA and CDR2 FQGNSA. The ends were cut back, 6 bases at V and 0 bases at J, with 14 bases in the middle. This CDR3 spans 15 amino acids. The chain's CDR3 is CASSRRGRMNTEAFF. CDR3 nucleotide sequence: TGTGCCAGCAGTAGGAGGGGACGGATGAACACTGAAGCTTTCTTT.

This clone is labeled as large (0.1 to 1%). The CDR3 is CASRDPTANYQPQHF. DNA for the CDR3: TGTGCCAGTAGAGACCCGACAGCCAACTATCAGCCCCAGCATTTT. The gene calls are TRBV19 and TRBJ1-5; possible D gene TRBD1, 5 bases. V was shortened by 6 bases and J by 5 bases, with 17 bases between the two germline ends. Per germline, CDR1 LNHDA and CDR2 SQIVND (reference sequence). CDR3 size: 15 residues.

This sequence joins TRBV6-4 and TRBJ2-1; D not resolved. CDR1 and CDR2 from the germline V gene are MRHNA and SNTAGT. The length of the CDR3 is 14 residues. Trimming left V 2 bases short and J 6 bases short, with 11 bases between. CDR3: CASSDPPGVNEQFF. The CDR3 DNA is TGTGCCAGCAGTGACCCCCCTGGGGTCAATGAGCAGTTCTTC.

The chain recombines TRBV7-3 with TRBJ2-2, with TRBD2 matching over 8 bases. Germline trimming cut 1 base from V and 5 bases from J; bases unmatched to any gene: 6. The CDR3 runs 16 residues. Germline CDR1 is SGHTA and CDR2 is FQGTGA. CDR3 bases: TGTGCCAGCAGCTTAATCGAAGCGGGGGCAACCGGGGAGCTGTTTTTT. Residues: CASSLIEAGATGELFF. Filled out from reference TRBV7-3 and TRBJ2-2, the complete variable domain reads GAGVSQTPSNKVTEKGKYVELRCDPISGHTALYWYRQSLGQGPEFLIYFQGTGAADDSGLPNDRFFAVRPEGSVSTLKIQRTERGDSAVYLCASSLIEAGATGELFFGEGSRLTVL.

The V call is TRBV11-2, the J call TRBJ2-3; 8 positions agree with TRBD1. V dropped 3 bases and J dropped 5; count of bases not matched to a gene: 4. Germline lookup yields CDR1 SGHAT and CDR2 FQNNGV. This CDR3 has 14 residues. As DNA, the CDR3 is TGTGCCAGCAGCTTCGACAGGGGTTTAGATACGCAGTATTTT. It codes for CASSFDRGLDTQYF. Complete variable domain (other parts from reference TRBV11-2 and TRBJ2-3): EAGVAQSPRYKIIEKRQSVAFWCNPISGHATLYWYQQILGQGPKLLIQFQNNGVVDDSQLPKDRFSAERLKGVDSTLKIQPAKLEDSAVYLCASSFDRGLDTQYFGPGTRLTVL.

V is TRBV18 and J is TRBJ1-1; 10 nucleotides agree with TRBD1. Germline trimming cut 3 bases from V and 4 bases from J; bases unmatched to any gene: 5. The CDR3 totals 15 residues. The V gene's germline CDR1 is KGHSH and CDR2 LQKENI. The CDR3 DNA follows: TGTGCCAGCTCACCGGGACAGGGGAGTGGCACTGAAGCTTTCTTT. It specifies CASSPGQGSGTEAFF.

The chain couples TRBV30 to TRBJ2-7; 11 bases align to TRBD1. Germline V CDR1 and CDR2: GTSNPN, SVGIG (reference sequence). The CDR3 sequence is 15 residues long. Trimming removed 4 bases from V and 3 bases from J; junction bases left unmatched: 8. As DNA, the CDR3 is TGTGCCTGGATAAGGGTAGGGACAGGGGGCTACGAGCAGTACTTC. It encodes CAWIRVGTGGYEQYF.

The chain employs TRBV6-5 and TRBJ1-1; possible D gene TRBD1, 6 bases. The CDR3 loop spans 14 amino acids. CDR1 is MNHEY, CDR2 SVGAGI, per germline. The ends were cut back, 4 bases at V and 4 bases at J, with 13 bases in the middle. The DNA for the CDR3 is TGTGCCAGCAGTTTGGGACACCCGCTCACTGAAGCTTTCTTT. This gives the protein CASSLGHPLTEAFF.

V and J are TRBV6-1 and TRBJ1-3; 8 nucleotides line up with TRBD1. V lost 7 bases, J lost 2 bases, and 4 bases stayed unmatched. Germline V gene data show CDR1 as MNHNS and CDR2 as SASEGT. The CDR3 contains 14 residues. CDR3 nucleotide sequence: TGTGCCAGCATACGACAGGGGACTGGAAACACCATATATTTT. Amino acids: CASIRQGTGNTIYF.

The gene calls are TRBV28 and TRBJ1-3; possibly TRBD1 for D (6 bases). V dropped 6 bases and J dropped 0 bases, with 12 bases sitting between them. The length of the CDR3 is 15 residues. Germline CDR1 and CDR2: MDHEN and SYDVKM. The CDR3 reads CASRKQGASGNTIYF. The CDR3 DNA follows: TGTGCCAGCAGGAAACAGGGTGCCTCTGGAAACACCATATATTTT.

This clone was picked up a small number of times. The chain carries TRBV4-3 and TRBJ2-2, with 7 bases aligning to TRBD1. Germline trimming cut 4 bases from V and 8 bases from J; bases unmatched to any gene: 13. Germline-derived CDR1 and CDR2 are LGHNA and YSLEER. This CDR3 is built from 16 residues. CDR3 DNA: TGCGCCAGCAGCCCGGGACAGAAATCTGGTTTTGGGGAGCTGTTTTTT. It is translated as CASSPGQKSGFGELFF.